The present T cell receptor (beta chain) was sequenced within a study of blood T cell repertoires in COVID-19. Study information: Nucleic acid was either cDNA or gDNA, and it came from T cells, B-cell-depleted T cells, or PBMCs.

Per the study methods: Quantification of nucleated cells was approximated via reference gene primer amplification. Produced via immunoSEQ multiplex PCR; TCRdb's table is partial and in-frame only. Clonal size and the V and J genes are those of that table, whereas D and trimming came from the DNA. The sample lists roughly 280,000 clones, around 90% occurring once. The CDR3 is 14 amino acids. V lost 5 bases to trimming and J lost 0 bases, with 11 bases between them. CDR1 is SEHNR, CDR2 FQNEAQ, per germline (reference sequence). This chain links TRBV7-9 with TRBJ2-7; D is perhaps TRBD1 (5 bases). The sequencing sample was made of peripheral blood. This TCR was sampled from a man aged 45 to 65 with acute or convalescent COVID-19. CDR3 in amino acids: CASSPRQSSYEQYF. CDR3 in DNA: TGTGCCAGCAGCCCGCGACAGAGCTCCTACGAGCAGTACTTC.